Included here is one T cell receptor (beta chain) sequence, with context. Antigen specificity is unknown. The entry originates in a study of cytomegalovirus exposure and HLA in healthy donors. The study's findings and limits: Later analysis showed most CMV-associated TCR beta chains appearing HLA-restricted. Reported findings show TCR beta sequences accurately forecast HLA-A and HLA-B alleles in most subjects. Several top significant clusters appeared, in a later analysis, to be linked to common viral pathogens. One variant, a missense change in DCLRE1C, was linked in a later analysis to TCR beta V- and J-gene trimming.

The germline V gene has CDR1 SGHRS and CDR2 YFSETQ. This CDR3 region has 12 residues. Trimming removed 0 bases from V and 9 bases from J, with 7 bases in between. PCR involved 60 Vbeta and 13 Jbeta primers. TCRdb keeps only in-frame clones here, not all; method: immunoSEQ multiplex PCR. The sample holds 99,000 or so clones, 65% to 85% seen once. The clonotype comes from a male donor in good health and CMV-seronegative. The sample comprised PBMCs. The chain recombines TRBV5-1 with TRBJ2-1; D is unresolved. CDR3 nucleotides: TGCGCCAGCAGCTTGGCCGCGAGTGAGCAGTTCTTC. It translates to CASSLAASEQFF. Looking up the rest from reference TRBV5-1 and TRBJ2-1 gives the full variable domain: KAGVTQTPRYLIKTRGQQVTLSCSPISGHRSVSWYQQTPGQGLQFLFEYFSETQRNKGNFPGRFSGRQFSNSRSEMNVSTLELGDSALYLCASSLAASEQFFGPGTRLTVL.